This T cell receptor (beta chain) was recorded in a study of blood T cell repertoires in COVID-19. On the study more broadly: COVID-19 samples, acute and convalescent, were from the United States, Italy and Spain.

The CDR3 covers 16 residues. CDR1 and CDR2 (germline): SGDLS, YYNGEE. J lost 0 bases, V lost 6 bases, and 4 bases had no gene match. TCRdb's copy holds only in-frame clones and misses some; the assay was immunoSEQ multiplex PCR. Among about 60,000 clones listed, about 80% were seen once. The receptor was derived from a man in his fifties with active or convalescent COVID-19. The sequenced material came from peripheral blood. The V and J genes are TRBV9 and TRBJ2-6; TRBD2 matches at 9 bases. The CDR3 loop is CASTPTSGSGANVLTF. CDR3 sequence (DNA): TGTGCCAGCACCCCGACTAGCGGCTCTGGGGCCAACGTCCTGACTTTC. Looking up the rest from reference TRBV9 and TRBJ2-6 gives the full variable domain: DSGVTQTPKHLITATGQRVTLRCSPRSGDLSVYWYQQSLDQGLQFLIQYYNGEERAKGNILERFSAQQFPDLHSELNLSSLELGDSALYFCASTPTSGSGANVLTFGAGSRLTVL.